A selection of T cell receptor beta chains follows, all from one sample in a study of early T cells in non-severe SARS-CoV-2 infection. TCRdb redid the calling of the 5' RACE reads with MiXCR, one entry per CDR3 protein. The sample shows roughly 80,000 distinct CDR3 sequences, roughly 13% of them seen only once. Sequencing used whole blood. The receptors were gathered from an adult who was a healthcare worker with PCR-confirmed SARS-CoV-2 infection or an uninfected control (not recorded which). CDR3s include the opening cysteine and the closing phenylalanine or tryptophan. Each record gives: V gene, J gene, clone size, D gene, CDR3 DNA, CDR3 protein. D genes are given only for firm matches. Size is omitted from some rows. Given values are once, few, many or a class for expanded clones.

TRBV20-1,TRBJ2-2,many,NA,TGCAGTGCTAGAGAACAGGGAGGCACCGGGGAGCTGTTTTTT,CSAREQGGTGELFF
TRBV19,TRBJ1-5,medium-sized,NA,TGTGCCAGTAGGGCGAAGGGTCAGCCCCAGCATTTT,CASRAKGQPQHF
TRBV29-1,TRBJ1-5,few,NA,TGCAGCGTTGCGGGGGACTACTACCAGCCCCAGCATTTT,CSVAGDYYQPQHF
TRBV28,TRBJ2-3,few,TRBD2,TGTGCCATCGGGACTAGCGGGACAGATACGCAGTATTTT,CAIGTSGTDTQYF
TRBV5-6,TRBJ2-6,few,NA,TGTGCCAGCAGCTTCAGCTCTGGGGCCAACGTCCTGACTTTC,CASSFSSGANVLTF
TRBV12-3/TRBV12-4,TRBJ1-3,few,NA,TGTGCCAGCAGTTTTCAGGGTCCTACCTCTGGAAACACCATATATTTT,CASSFQGPTSGNTIYF
TRBV10-3,TRBJ1-5,few,TRBD1,TGTGCCATCAGTAGGGGACAGGGATTGGACGGCAATCAGCCCCAGCATTTT,CAISRGQGLDGNQPQHF
TRBV7-9,TRBJ2-5,few,NA,TGTGCCAGCACCATTATCGGGACACAAGAGACCCAGTACTTC,CASTIIGTQETQYF
TRBV2,TRBJ1-2,few,NA,TGTGCCAGCACTCCAAACCCAGGGAACGGCTACACCTTC,CASTPNPGNGYTF
TRBV19,TRBJ1-5,NA,NA,TGTGCCAGTCGCAGCTTGGGGCTGGGGCAGCCCCAGCATTTT,CASRSLGLGQPQHF
TRBV14,TRBJ1-6,few,NA,TGTGCCAGCAGCCTCCTTCGGTTGGATTCACCCCTCCACTTT,CASSLLRLDSPLHF
TRBV7-9,TRBJ2-6,few,NA,TGTGCCAGCAGCTGGAATGCGGGGGCCAACGTCCTGACTTTC,CASSWNAGANVLTF
TRBV2,TRBJ2-1,many,NA,TGTGCCAGCAGTGAATACGGGCTTAATGAGCAGTTCTTC,CASSEYGLNEQFF
TRBV20-1,TRBJ2-1,NA,NA,TGCAGTGCCTCCACACGGGCCAACGGGCAGTTCTTC,CSASTRANGQFF
TRBV29-1,TRBJ1-1,few,NA,TGCAGCGTTCAGCAGGGGTACACTGAAGCTTTCTTT,CSVQQGYTEAFF
TRBV9,TRBJ1-1,NA,NA,TGTGCCAGCAGTCCCGGGGGTGTGGTTGAAGCTTTCTTT,CASSPGGVVEAFF
TRBV29-1,TRBJ2-7,few,NA,TGCAGCGTTTGGGAGGAGACGGCCTACGAGCAGTACTTC,CSVWEETAYEQYF
TRBV11-2,TRBJ2-3,NA,NA,TGTGCCAGCAGCTCAGGACAGTACCCAGATACGCAGTATTTT,CASSSGQYPDTQYF
TRBV24-1,TRBJ2-1,many,TRBD2,TGTGCCACCAGTGATACCGGACTAGCGGGAGACTCCTACAATGAGCAGTTCTTC,CATSDTGLAGDSYNEQFF
TRBV24-1,TRBJ2-5,NA,NA,TGTGCCACCAGTGATTTGCGTCCGGGAGAGACCCAGTACTTC,CATSDLRPGETQYF
TRBV10-3,TRBJ1-1,NA,NA,TGTGCCATCAGTGAGTCCAGGAACACTGAAGCTTTCTTT,CAISESRNTEAFF
TRBV3-1,TRBJ2-7,many,NA,TGTGCCAGCAGCCAAGCTGGAGAGCAGTACTTC,CASSQAGEQYF
TRBV7-8,TRBJ1-5,NA,NA,TGTGCCAGCAGCTTAACCGGAATGACCGGCAATCAGCCCCAGCATTTT,CASSLTGMTGNQPQHF
TRBV27,TRBJ1-5,many,NA,TGTGCCAGCAGTTCCAAGTCTGGTTATAGCAATCAGCCCCAGCATTTT,CASSSKSGYSNQPQHF
TRBV11-3,TRBJ2-1,few,NA,TGTGCCAGCAGCTTAGATGACTTTAGCTCCTACAATGAGCAGTTCTTC,CASSLDDFSSYNEQFF
TRBV29-1,TRBJ1-1,NA,NA,TGCAGCGTGAGGGGGGGAAACACTGAAGCTTTCTTT,CSVRGGNTEAFF
TRBV12-3/TRBV12-4,TRBJ2-5,many,NA,TGTGCCAGCAGTTGGCGACTAGAGGAAACCCAGTACTTC,CASSWRLEETQYF
TRBV6-2/TRBV6-3,TRBJ1-2,few,NA,TGTGCCAGCAGTTACGGAGGACGTTCTTTAGGCTACACCTTC,CASSYGGRSLGYTF
TRBV7-9,TRBJ2-1,NA,NA,TGTGCCAGCCCTCCTTCCGCAGGGGCCTACAATGAGCAGTTCTTC,CASPPSAGAYNEQFF
TRBV12-3/TRBV12-4,TRBJ1-4,many,NA,TGTGCCAGCAGCCCCGGGGGGGGGCCTGGTAGTGAAAAACTGTTTTTT,CASSPGGGPGSEKLFF
TRBV10-3,TRBJ2-5,few,NA,TGTGCCATCAGTGAGGGGGGAGAGACCCAGTACTTC,CAISEGGETQYF
TRBV11-2,TRBJ2-5,NA,NA,TGTGCCAGCAGCTTAGTTAGGGCTCAAGAGACCCAGTACTTC,CASSLVRAQETQYF
TRBV7-2,TRBJ2-5,few,NA,TGTGCCAGCAGCTTAGGCGCGGTCCAAGAGACCCAGTACTTC,CASSLGAVQETQYF
TRBV2,TRBJ1-1,many,NA,TGTGCCAGCAGTAGAAGGGTGGGGAACACTGAAGCTTTCTTT,CASSRRVGNTEAFF
TRBV19,TRBJ1-1,few,NA,TGTGCCAGTAGTAATCTTGGGACTGAAGCTTTCTTT,CASSNLGTEAFF
TRBV7-9,TRBJ2-7,NA,NA,TGTGCCAGCAGCTTAGCGACCGGAGGACATCTCTCCTACGAGCAGTACTTC,CASSLATGGHLSYEQYF
TRBV28,TRBJ2-2,many,TRBD2,TGTGCCAGCAGTTTTTCACTTGGGACTAGCGGGAAGGTGAACACCGGGGAGCTGTTTTTT,CASSFSLGTSGKVNTGELFF
TRBV7-8,TRBJ1-4,many,TRBD1,TGTGCCAGCAGCCAAAACCACCCGACAGGGCTCGCTAATGAAAAACTGTTTTTT,CASSQNHPTGLANEKLFF
TRBV11-2,TRBJ2-7,few,TRBD1,TGTGCCAGCAGAAAAAAGCAGGGGGCGTTCGAGCAGTACTTC,CASRKKQGAFEQYF
TRBV7-8,TRBJ2-2,many,NA,TGTGCCAGCAGCTTAGCGTTGCCATCAGGAGCCGGGGAGCTGTTTTTT,CASSLALPSGAGELFF
TRBV29-1,TRBJ1-1,many,NA,TGCAGCGTTGAAGGTACACTGATTGAAGCTTTCTTT,CSVEGTLIEAFF
TRBV27,TRBJ2-5,many,TRBD2,TGTGCCAGCAGTTCCTCCGAGCGGGGGCCGAGGGGATCCCAAGAGACCCAGTACTTC,CASSSSERGPRGSQETQYF
TRBV7-2,TRBJ2-5,few,NA,TGTGCCAGCAGCTTAAGTGAGACCCAGTACTTC,CASSLSETQYF
TRBV29-1,TRBJ2-7,few,NA,TGCAGCGTCCTCGGACAGTACGAGCAGTACTTC,CSVLGQYEQYF
TRBV18,TRBJ2-7,NA,NA,TGTGCCAGCTCATTCCGGGACACAAGACGCGAGCAGTACTTC,CASSFRDTRREQYF
TRBV20-1,TRBJ2-7,few,NA,TGCAGTGCTAGACGCCCCCTAGTCTACGAGCAGTACTTC,CSARRPLVYEQYF
TRBV19,TRBJ2-1,NA,NA,TGTGCCAGTAAGGCAGGGTTGAATGAGCAGTTCTTC,CASKAGLNEQFF
TRBV6-4,TRBJ2-1,few,TRBD1,TGTGCCAGCAGTGAGGGGACAGGCAGCAATGAGCAGTTCTTC,CASSEGTGSNEQFF
TRBV20-1,TRBJ2-5,large,NA,TGCAGTGCTAGAATGGCAGGAGAGGTCCAAGAGACCCAGTACTTC,CSARMAGEVQETQYF
TRBV20-1,TRBJ2-5,many,NA,TGCAGTGCTAGAGACGGGACCAAACTCCAAGAGACCCAGTACTTC,CSARDGTKLQETQYF
TRBV4-1,TRBJ2-3,NA,TRBD1,TGCGCCAGCAGCCAAGAGAGGACAGGGGGGGCAGATACGCAGTATTTT,CASSQERTGGADTQYF
TRBV19,TRBJ1-2,NA,NA,TGTGCCAGTTTGTCCTCCGGGTTCCACTATGGCTACACCTTC,CASLSSGFHYGYTF
TRBV20-1,TRBJ2-7,few,NA,TGCAGTGCTAGGGGACTCCCCTCCAGTCCCTACGAGCAGTACTTC,CSARGLPSSPYEQYF
TRBV29-1,TRBJ2-3,many,NA,TGCAGCGTTGCCCCAGCGAATACGCAGTATTTT,CSVAPANTQYF